This TCR beta chain was sequenced during a study of blood T cell repertoires in COVID-19. Whole-study context: Acute-phase and convalescent COVID-19 samples originated in the United States, Italy and Spain. T cells, B-cell-depleted T cells, or PBMCs supplied cDNA or gDNA.

Authors' methods: The authors estimated nucleated cell counts from reference gene primer amplification. TCRdb keeps only in-frame clones here, not all; method: immunoSEQ multiplex PCR. V, J and clone size derive from that table, while D and trimming were established from the DNA sequence. This table has 100,000 or so clones, 79% appearing once. Germline values: CDR1 MDHEN, CDR2 SYDVKM. V was clipped by 4 bases and J by 5 bases; unmatched bases: 9. This CDR3 has 15 amino acids. The clonotype was recovered from a human donor in a cohort sampled during active COVID-19. The chain recombines TRBV28 with TRBJ2-3; the match to TRBD1 covers 7 bases. The specimen was peripheral blood. CDR3 protein: CASSSVGGAGDTQYF. The CDR3 bases are TGTGCCAGCAGTTCGGTAGGGGGCGCGGGAGATACGCAGTATTTT.